These T cell receptor beta chains were read from a single sample in a study of T cells expressing NK-cell markers. TCRdb re-analyzed the 5' RACE reads; it lists each CDR3 protein once, without DNA. The sample data list a few hundred thousand distinct CDR3 sequences. Sample: blood T cells: a sorted CD56 or NKG2C T cell subset, CD4+ or CD8+ T cells, or bulk PBMC T cells (not recorded which). Source of these receptors: a man aged 18 to 29 in good health. Each CDR3 is given with its conserved first and last residue. The order of the fields is V gene, CDR3 length, J gene, CDR3 protein.

V gene: TRBV11-2
CDR3 length: 20
J gene: TRBJ2-1
CDR3 protein: CASSSPSGRARQGVGNEQFF

V gene: TRBV25-1
CDR3 length: 18
J gene: TRBJ2-4
CDR3 protein: CASSERAYSWLGKNIQYF

V gene: TRBV19
CDR3 length: 13
J gene: TRBJ1-1
CDR3 protein: CASSSAGGTEAFF

V gene: TRBV15
CDR3 length: 17
J gene: TRBJ2-1
CDR3 protein: CATSPRKRDTFYNEQFF

V gene: TRBV29-1
CDR3 length: 16
J gene: TRBJ2-5
CDR3 protein: CSVEIMDSQVKETQYF

V gene: TRBV7-9
CDR3 length: 17
J gene: TRBJ2-1
CDR3 protein: CASSRTSGRRLRNEQFF

V gene: TRBV30
CDR3 length: 13
J gene: TRBJ2-7
CDR3 protein: CAWSVLSSYEQYF

V gene: TRBV7-7
CDR3 length: 15
J gene: TRBJ2-1
CDR3 protein: CASSLSIVTGDEQFF

V gene: TRBV29-1
CDR3 length: 13
J gene: TRBJ2-2
CDR3 protein: CSATTGTIGELFF

V gene: TRBV6-5
CDR3 length: 15
J gene: TRBJ2-5
CDR3 protein: CASRRLAGLVETQYF

V gene: TRBV6-4
CDR3 length: 14
J gene: TRBJ2-3
CDR3 protein: CASSEDFNTDTQYF

V gene: TRBV20-1
CDR3 length: 16
J gene: TRBJ2-1
CDR3 protein: CSASGQERLLRNEQFF

V gene: TRBV12-3/TRBV12-4
CDR3 length: 14
J gene: TRBJ2-5
CDR3 protein: CASSLAPGLETQYF

V gene: TRBV29-1
CDR3 length: 14
J gene: TRBJ2-1
CDR3 protein: CSVETGVDYNEQFF

V gene: TRBV24-1
CDR3 length: 14
J gene: TRBJ1-5
CDR3 protein: CATGYGNSNQPQHF

V gene: TRBV10-3
CDR3 length: 13
J gene: TRBJ1-1
CDR3 protein: CAITSGQAGEAFF

V gene: TRBV10-3
CDR3 length: 13
J gene: TRBJ2-7
CDR3 protein: CAISLTSTYEQYF

V gene: TRBV6-4
CDR3 length: 16
J gene: TRBJ2-3
CDR3 protein: CASSDLVTGGTDTQYF

V gene: TRBV20-1
CDR3 length: 14
J gene: TRBJ1-5
CDR3 protein: CSATFTGYNQPQHF

V gene: TRBV12-3/TRBV12-4
CDR3 length: 11
J gene: TRBJ1-2
CDR3 protein: CASSLAGSCTF

V gene: TRBV12-3/TRBV12-4
CDR3 length: 16
J gene: TRBJ1-5
CDR3 protein: CASRKTGQRPNQPQHF

V gene: TRBV14
CDR3 length: 15
J gene: TRBJ2-5
CDR3 protein: CASSQSRALGETQYF

V gene: TRBV6-5
CDR3 length: 14
J gene: TRBJ1-4
CDR3 protein: CASTHSSTNEKLFF